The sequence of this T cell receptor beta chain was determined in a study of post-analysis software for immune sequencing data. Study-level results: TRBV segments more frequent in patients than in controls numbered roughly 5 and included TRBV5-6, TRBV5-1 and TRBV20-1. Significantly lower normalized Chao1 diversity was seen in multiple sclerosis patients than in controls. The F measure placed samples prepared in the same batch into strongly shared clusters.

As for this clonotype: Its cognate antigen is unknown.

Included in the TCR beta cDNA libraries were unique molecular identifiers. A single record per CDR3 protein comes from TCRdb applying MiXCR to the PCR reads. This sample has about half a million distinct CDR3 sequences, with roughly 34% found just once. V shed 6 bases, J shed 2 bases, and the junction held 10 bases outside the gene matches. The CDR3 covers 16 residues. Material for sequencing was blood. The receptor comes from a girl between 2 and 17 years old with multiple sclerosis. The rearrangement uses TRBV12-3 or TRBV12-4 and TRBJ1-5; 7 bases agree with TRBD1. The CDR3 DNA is TGTGCCAGCAGACAAGACAGGGTGGTTCGCAATCAGCCCCAGCATTTT. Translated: CASRQDRVVRNQPQHF.